Described below is a single T cell receptor beta chain sequence and its context. Its matching antigen is unknown. Negatively enriched CD4+ T cells were divided by CD45RA into naive and memory. Assay used: immunoSEQ multiplex PCR; TCRdb lists only in-frame clones, some missing. This sample carries some 2,000,000 clones, approximately 94% of them seen once, and the ten largest clones take roughly 0.13%. The sample originates from a study of shared clonotypes between healthy human individuals. The germline V gene has CDR1 MNHNS and CDR2 SASEGT. This CDR3 spans 15 amino acids. V gave up 6 bases and J gave up 6 bases; unmatched junction bases: 7. General study results and limits: Clonotype sharing among donors was expected to depend on sequencing depth.

This receptor was identified in a man aged 18 to 29 in good health. The chain recombines TRBV6-1 with TRBJ2-2, with 10 nucleotides matching TRBD1. What was sequenced was naive CD4+ T cells sorted from blood. Subset denoted: CD45RA+ positively selected. CDR3 nucleotide sequence: TGTGCCAGCAGCTATTTGGACAGGGGGGCCGGGGAGCTGTTTTTT. Translating it yields CASSYLDRGAGELFF.